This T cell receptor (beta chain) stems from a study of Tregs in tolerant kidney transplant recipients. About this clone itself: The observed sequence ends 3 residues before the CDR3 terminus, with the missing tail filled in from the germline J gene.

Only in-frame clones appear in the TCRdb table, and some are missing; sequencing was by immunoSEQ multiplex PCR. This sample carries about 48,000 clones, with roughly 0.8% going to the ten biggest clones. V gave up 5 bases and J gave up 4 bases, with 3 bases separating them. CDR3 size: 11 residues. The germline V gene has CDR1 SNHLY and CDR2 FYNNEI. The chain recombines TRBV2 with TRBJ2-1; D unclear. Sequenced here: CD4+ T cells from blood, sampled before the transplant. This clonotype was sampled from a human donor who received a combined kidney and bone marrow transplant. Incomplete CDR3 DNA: TGTGCCAGCAGTCCATACAATGAG. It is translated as CASSPYNE. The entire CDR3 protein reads CASSPYNEQFF.